What follows is one TCR beta chain and its context. Its antigen is currently unknown. The read halts 3 residues ahead of the CDR3 end, with the missing end drawn from the germline J gene. This entry is derived from a study of T cell clonality in common variable immunodeficiency. General study points: Reportedly, TCR beta sequences from common variable immunodeficiency showed fewer deletions and N-nucleotide insertions.

The trim removed 4 bases at V and 2 bases at J, leaving 7 bases unmatched. CDR1 and CDR2 (germline): SGHVS, FNYEAQ. The CDR3 is 16 residues long. Clones were sequenced by immunoSEQ multiplex PCR, and TCRdb holds only the in-frame ones, with some missing. This repertoire holds about 28,000 clones, and none appear only once. J is TRBJ2-7 and V is TRBV7-6, with TRBD2 identical over 11 bases. Specimen: peripheral blood mononuclear cells. The source is a human donor with common variable immunodeficiency. CDR3 amino acids: CASSSLAGGITYEQYF. The CDR3 DNA, read in part, is TGTGCCAGCAGCTCATTAGCGGGGGGGATTACCTACGAG.